This TCR beta chain was retrieved from a study of a mutant IDH1 vaccine in newly diagnosed glioma. Sequencing was performed with immunoSEQ multiplex PCR; in TCRdb, only in-frame clones are kept and a portion is missing. The data contain approximately 58,000 clones, around 86% of them singletons. The CDR3 covers 16 residues. Germline loops: CDR1 LNHDA, CDR2 SQIVND (reference sequence). J gave up 5 bases and V 4 bases, and 7 bases lay outside the gene matches. Time point specified: week 47, end of study. The investigators gave 300 ug of mutant IDH1 20-mer peptide in each vaccine dose, together with topical imiquimod. A word on this clone: The antigen is not known.

This sample comprised PBMCs, obtained from a glioma patient whose treatment included an IDH1 peptide vaccine. The sequence was collected from a man under 40 with glioma. The gene calls are TRBV19 and TRBJ2-5, with 13 positions matching TRBD2. The DNA for the CDR3 is TGTGCCAGTAGTACTGGACTAGCGGGGGTTGTGGAGACCCAGTACTTC. Its translation: CASSTGLAGVVETQYF.